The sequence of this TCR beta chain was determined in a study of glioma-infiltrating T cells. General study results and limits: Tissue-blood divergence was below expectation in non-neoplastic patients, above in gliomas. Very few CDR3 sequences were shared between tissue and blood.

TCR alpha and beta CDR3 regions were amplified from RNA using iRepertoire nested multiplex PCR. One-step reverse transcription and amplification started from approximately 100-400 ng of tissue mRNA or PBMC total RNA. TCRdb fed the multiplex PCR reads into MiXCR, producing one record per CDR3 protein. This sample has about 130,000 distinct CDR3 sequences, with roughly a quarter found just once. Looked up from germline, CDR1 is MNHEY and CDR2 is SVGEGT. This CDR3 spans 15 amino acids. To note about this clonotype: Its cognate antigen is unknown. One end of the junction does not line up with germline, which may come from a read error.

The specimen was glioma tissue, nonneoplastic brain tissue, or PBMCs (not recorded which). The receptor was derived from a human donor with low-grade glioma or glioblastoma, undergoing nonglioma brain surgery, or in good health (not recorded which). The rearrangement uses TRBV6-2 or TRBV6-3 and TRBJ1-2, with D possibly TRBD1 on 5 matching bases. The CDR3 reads CASRGDGRLNYGYAF. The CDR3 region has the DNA TGTGCCAGCCGAGGGGACGGTCGACTTAACTATGGCTACGCCTTC.